Listed here are 27 T cell receptor beta chains from one sample, sequenced in a study of OX40 agonist ivuxolimab in advanced cancers. The library relied on the immunoSEQ multiplex PCR assay. Imported from immuneACCESS, the table was reduced by TCRdb to in-frame sequences with V and J called. These copies leave out some clones; in studies compared against another copy, an unresolved V gene accounts for under half, and the cause of the remainder is not known. This sample comprises more than 25,000 clones, roughly 82% of them detected only once. 25% of the sample goes to the ten largest clones. The source material was CD4+ or CD8+ T cells sorted from blood, sampled in a trial of the OX40 agonist ivuxolimab. Receptor source: an adult with an advanced solid tumor such as melanoma, head and neck, liver or kidney cancer.

The V call is TRBV7-9, the J call TRBJ1-1; D is unclear. Per the germline V gene, CDR1 is SEHNR and CDR2 is FQNEAQ (reference sequence). This CDR3 is built from 13 residues. V lost 3 bases, J lost 0 bases, and 5 bases lay in between. The CDR3 reads CASSFPLNTEAFF. The DNA for the CDR3 is TGTGCCAGCAGCTTCCCCCTGAACACTGAAGCTTTCTTT.

This chain joins TRBV9 and TRBJ1-1; D is unclear. V was cut by 4 bases and J by 3 bases, with 16 bases left in between. The germline gives CDR1 SGDLS, CDR2 YYNGEE. CDR3 length equals 15 residues. The CDR3 nucleotides read TGTGCCAGCAGCCACCCACCGGGAAGGGACACTGAAGCTTTCTTT. Residues: CASSHPPGRDTEAFF.

The chain carries TRBV19 and TRBJ2-1, with 7 nucleotides matching TRBD1. In germline, CDR1 is LNHDA, CDR2 SQIVND (reference sequence). This CDR3 has 14 amino acids. V lost 5 bases and J lost 5; bases outside the gene matches: 6. The CDR3 nucleotides are TGTGCCAGTAGTTGGGGACAGCGAAACAATGAGCAGTTCTTC. Amino acids: CASSWGQRNNEQFF.

This rearrangement joins TRBV9 to TRBJ2-7; 9 nucleotides match TRBD1. The CDR3 is made up of 14 amino acids. Germline V CDR1 and CDR2: SGDLS, YYNGEE. J gave up 3 bases and V 4 bases, and 5 bases lay outside the gene matches. The CDR3 protein is CASSSTGQGYEQYF. The CDR3 DNA reads TGTGCCAGCAGCTCCACGGGACAGGGCTACGAGCAGTACTTC.

The J gene is TRBJ2-1, the V gene TRBV10-2, with D perhaps TRBD2 (5 bases). This CDR3 contains 12 residues. Trimming removed 8 bases from V and 3 bases from J, with 8 bases in between. Germline lookup yields CDR1 WSHSY and CDR2 SAAADI. This CDR3 reads CASSRDYNEQFF. The DNA of the CDR3 is TGCGCCAGCTCGAGGGACTACAATGAGCAGTTCTTC.

The CDR3 spells CSRTSDYEQYF. DNA of the CDR3: TGCAGCAGAACTAGCGACTACGAGCAGTACTTC. The rearrangement uses TRBV29-1 and TRBJ2-7; 7 nucleotides align to TRBD2. Germline CDR1 and CDR2: SQVTM and ANQGSEA. V trimming: 8 bases; J trimming: 3 bases; junction bases outside the gene matches: 4. The CDR3 loop spans 11 amino acids.

The chain is built from TRBV28 and TRBJ2-3; 15 bases align to TRBD2. With V trimmed by 8 bases and J by 4 bases, 4 bases remained unmatched. The CDR3 spans 15 residues. The germline V gene encodes CDR1 MDHEN and CDR2 SYDVKM. CDR3 nucleotide sequence: TGTGCCAGCCGACGGACTAGCGGGAGGGCAGATACGCAGTATTTT. It encodes CASRRTSGRADTQYF.

V usage is TRBV6-5 and J usage is TRBJ1-1, with D possibly being TRBD1 (6 bases). V lost 8 bases, J lost 1 base, and 8 bases lay in between. Germline CDR1 is MNHEY and CDR2 is SVGAGI. The CDR3 length is 12 residues. This CDR3 reads CASEGGNTEAFF. The CDR3 DNA follows: TGTGCCAGCGAGGGGGGGAACACTGAAGCTTTCTTT.

This clone was observed a handful of times. The CDR3 loop reads CASSKEETGVPIAKNIQYF. Here the CDR3 DNA reads TGTGCCAGCAGCAAAGAGGAGACAGGGGTTCCCATAGCCAAAAACATTCAGTACTTC. The chain recombines TRBV21-1 with TRBJ2-4; no DNA check was done on the table's D call, TRBD1. TRBV21-1 represents a pseudogene. This CDR3 spans 19 amino acids.

This clone was detected only once. V is TRBV5-4 and J is TRBJ1-2; 8 positions agree with TRBD1. This CDR3 is built from 13 residues. Unmatched junction bases numbered 2, after V lost 4 bases and J lost 3 bases. Germline loops: CDR1 SGHNT, CDR2 YYREEE (reference sequence). CDR3 in amino acids: CASSQTGDYGYTF. CDR3 DNA: TGTGCCAGCAGCCAGACAGGGGACTATGGCTACACCTTC.

The rearrangement links TRBV27 to TRBJ1-1; unclear D gene. The germline V gene has CDR1 MNHEY and CDR2 SMNVEV (reference sequence). Trimming took 0 bases from V and 1 from J, leaving 9 bases between them. This CDR3 comprises 15 residues. The CDR3 region is CASSLSWLENTEAFF. Written as DNA, the CDR3 is TGTGCCAGCAGTTTATCTTGGCTTGAGAACACTGAAGCTTTCTTT.

The chain employs TRBV19 and TRBJ2-7, with unresolved D. V lost 4 bases, J lost 2 bases, and 15 bases lay in between. Germline V gene sequence: CDR1 LNHDA, CDR2 SQIVND (reference sequence). This CDR3 is 15 amino acids long. The CDR3 loop reads CASSTRLAPTYEQYF. The CDR3 DNA follows: TGTGCCAGTAGTACAAGACTCGCCCCTACCTACGAGCAGTACTTC.

The chain has TRBV6-4 and TRBJ2-7, with 11 bases lining up with TRBD2. The V segment lost 6 bases and the J segment 5 bases; nucleotides outside the gene matches: 9. Germline V gene lookup returns CDR1 MRHNA and CDR2 SNTAGT. This CDR3 contains 15 residues. The CDR3, as DNA: TGTGCCAGCAGGGGTAGCGGGAGGGCCGTCCACGAGCAGTACTTC. Amino acid sequence: CASRGSGRAVHEQYF.

The rearrangement joins TRBV9 to TRBJ2-3; possibly TRBD1 for D (5 bases). The germline gives CDR1 SGDLS, CDR2 YYNGEE. Trimming shortened V by 4 bases and J by 0 bases, and 12 bases separated the two germline ends. The CDR3 runs to 15 residues. The CDR3 spells CASSSGATSTDTQYF. The CDR3 DNA follows: TGTGCCAGCAGCTCTGGGGCGACTAGCACAGATACGCAGTATTTT.

The CDR3 is CASIEVAGVEQETQYF. CDR3 sequence (DNA): TGTGCCAGCATCGAGGTCGCAGGGGTTGAACAAGAGACCCAGTACTTC. The chain uses TRBV2 and TRBJ2-5; possible D gene TRBD1, 6 bases. Germline assignment: CDR1 SNHLY and CDR2 FYNNEI. The CDR3 totals 16 residues. The ends were cut back, 7 bases at V and 2 bases at J, with 20 bases in the middle.

This clone has just one count. This sequence joins TRBV30 and TRBJ2-1; 10 bases agree with TRBD2. This CDR3 contains 15 residues. Unmatched junction bases numbered 4, after V lost 5 bases and J lost 0 bases. The germline V gene encodes CDR1 GTSNPN and CDR2 SVGIG (reference sequence). The CDR3 region has the DNA TGTGCCTGGCTTGGACTAGCGGACTCCTACAATGAGCAGTTCTTC. Its translation is CAWLGLADSYNEQFF.

The V gene is TRBV5-1, the J gene TRBJ2-5; TRBD2 agrees at 9 bases. Germline loops: CDR1 SGHRS, CDR2 YFSETQ. Losses at the gene ends were 0 bases for V and 0 bases for J; bases not matched to a gene: 12. CDR3 length equals 19 residues. The CDR3 sequence: CASSLEGSGRWRYQETQYF. As DNA, the CDR3 is TGCGCCAGCAGCTTGGAGGGTAGCGGGAGATGGAGGTACCAAGAGACCCAGTACTTC.

The V gene is TRBV4-2, the J gene TRBJ2-7; possibly TRBD2 for D (5 bases). This CDR3 has 16 amino acids. Trimming removed 0 bases at V and 0 bases at J, with 12 bases between. The V gene's germline CDR1 is LGHNA and CDR2 YNFKEQ. Here the CDR3 DNA reads TGTGCCAGCAGCCAAGATTTTCCGGGGATCTCCTACGAGCAGTACTTC. Protein sequence: CASSQDFPGISYEQYF.

The chain combines TRBV28 with TRBJ2-3; no firm D call. The CDR3 contains 15 residues. Germline V lookup: CDR1 MDHEN, CDR2 SYDVKM. V was trimmed by 5 bases and J by 10 bases, leaving 22 bases between them. The CDR3 DNA sequence: TGTGCCAGCAGTCCCCCCCAGGTCGGGCTTCTGGCGCAGTATTTT. Protein: CASSPPQVGLLAQYF.

The CDR3 sequence: CASGTAGPQIDEQFF. The CDR3 bases are TGTGCCAGCGGAACTGCCGGCCCCCAGATTGATGAGCAGTTCTTC. The chain couples TRBV2 to TRBJ2-1; D not certain. Trimming left V 8 bases short and J 8 bases short, with 22 bases between. Germline CDR1 and CDR2: SNHLY and FYNNEI. There are 15 residues in the CDR3.

Only a few counts were recorded for this clone. The chain couples TRBV7-3 to TRBJ1-4; no clear D gene. Germline V CDR1 and CDR2: SGHTA, FQGTGA. This CDR3 comprises 14 residues. The CDR3 DNA reads as TGTCCTACTCGGGGTGATAGCGGGGATGAAAAACTGTTTTTT. Translating gives CPTRGDSGDEKLFF.

The chain couples TRBV27 to TRBJ2-5, with 7 nucleotides matching TRBD2. With 6 bases clipped from V and 3 bases from J, the junction kept 10 bases outside the gene matches. This CDR3 region has 15 residues. CDR1 and CDR2 (germline): MNHEY, SMNVEV (reference sequence). This chain's CDR3 is CASRPGTKIKETQYF. The CDR3 bases are TGTGCCAGCAGACCCGGGACTAAAATCAAAGAGACCCAGTACTTC.

The chain has TRBV4-1 and TRBJ2-1; D gene ambiguous. Germline-derived CDR1 and CDR2 are MGHRA and YSYEKL. The germline V and J ends were trimmed by 0 bases and 6 bases, with 12 bases remaining between them. This CDR3 contains 15 residues. This CDR3 is CASSQDWGGINEQFF. The CDR3 bases are TGCGCCAGCAGCCAAGATTGGGGTGGTATCAATGAGCAGTTCTTC.

This chain links TRBV10-3 with TRBJ2-1, with 9 bases that match TRBD1. This CDR3 has 17 amino acids. Losses at the gene ends were 0 bases for V and 8 bases for J; bases not matched to a gene: 11. Germline lookup yields CDR1 ENHRY and CDR2 SYGVKD. CDR3 protein: CAISESFPGQGIDEQFF. The DNA for the CDR3 is TGTGCCATCAGTGAGTCCTTCCCGGGACAGGGTATCGATGAGCAGTTCTTC.

The V gene is TRBV27, the J gene TRBJ1-5; D ambiguous. This CDR3 comprises 14 residues. Deletions cut 5 bases from V and 5 bases from J, with 13 bases between. The germline gives CDR1 MNHEY, CDR2 SMNVEV (reference sequence). CDR3 protein: CASSPSSFYQPQHF. The DNA of the CDR3 is TGTGCCAGCAGTCCCAGCAGCTTTTATCAGCCCCAGCATTTT.

V is TRBV6-1 and J is TRBJ2-4; TRBD2 aligns across 8 bases. The CDR3 has 14 residues. V lost 6 bases to trimming and J lost 5 bases; unmatched junction nucleotides: 6. Looked up from germline, CDR1 is MNHNS and CDR2 is SASEGT. CDR3: CASRVSGSQNIQYF. CDR3 nucleotide sequence: TGTGCCAGCAGAGTGAGCGGGAGTCAAAACATTCAGTACTTC.

The rearrangement joins TRBV7-9 to TRBJ2-1, with TRBD2 matching 10 bases. CDR3 length: 15 amino acids. From germline, CDR1 is SEHNR and CDR2 FQNEAQ (reference sequence). Trimming cost V 5 bases and J 7 bases; bases outside gene matches: 8. CDR3 bases: TGTGCCAGCAGCGTTAGCGGGAGGCCTCCGAATGAGCAGTTCTTC. Its protein product is CASSVSGRPPNEQFF.